A selection of T cell receptor beta chains follows, all from one sample in a study of T cell changes during pregnancy in multiple sclerosis. Clones were sequenced by immunoSEQ multiplex PCR, and TCRdb holds only the in-frame ones, with some missing. The table records about 30,000 clones, 90% of them present only once. The sample consisted of CD8+ T cells from peripheral blood mononuclear cells, taken in the second trimester of pregnancy. The receptors were sampled from a female donor with multiple sclerosis, enrolled in a pregnancy study. Both conserved end residues are part of each CDR3. D genes are given only for firm matches. Expanded clones are given a class, and other clones once, few, many or no size at all.

V gene	D gene	J gene	clone size	CDR3 protein	CDR3 DNA
TRBV30	.	TRBJ2-7	.	CAGLAGKGYEQYF	TGTGCCGGATTGGCAGGGAAGGGCTACGAGCAGTACTTC
TRBV18	.	TRBJ2-1	.	CASSPTGTHYNEQFF	TGTGCCAGCTCACCTACCGGGACACATTACAATGAGCAGTTCTTC
TRBV14	.	TRBJ1-2	.	CASSQAGEHGYTF	TGTGCCAGCAGCCAAGCAGGGGAGCATGGCTACACCTTC
TRBV7-9	TRBD1	TRBJ1-4	.	CASARDSANEKLFF	TGTGCCAGCGCCAGGGACAGCGCTAATGAAAAACTGTTTTTT
TRBV6-5	TRBD2	TRBJ2-3	.	CASTSGASTDTQYF	TGTGCCAGCACTAGCGGGGCTAGCACAGATACGCAGTATTTT
TRBV5-1	TRBD1	TRBJ2-7	.	CASSLGQGTSNEQYF	TGCGCCAGCAGCCTGGGACAGGGGACTTCAAACGAGCAGTACTTC
TRBV5-6	TRBD2	TRBJ2-7	once	CASSRLAGIFYEQYF	TGTGCCAGCAGCCGACTAGCGGGTATCTTCTACGAGCAGTACTTC
TRBV28	.	TRBJ2-3	.	CASSLSSSGTHTQYF	TGTGCCAGCAGTTTGAGTAGCAGCGGAACCCATACGCAGTATTTT
TRBV7-3	.	TRBJ2-2	.	CASSPEGLSTGELFF	TGTGCCAGCAGCCCTGAGGGACTGAGCACCGGGGAGCTGTTTTTT
TRBV5-6	.	TRBJ2-6	once	CASSFSPRSGANVLTF	TGTGCCAGCAGCTTTTCCCCCCGGTCTGGGGCCAACGTCCTGACTTTC
TRBV27	TRBD2	TRBJ2-3	.	CASSLRWTSGGTDTQYF	TGTGCCAGCAGTTTACGCTGGACTAGCGGAGGCACAGATACGCAGTATTTT
TRBV28	.	TRBJ2-1	.	CASSLWGTEFFNEQFF	TGTGCCAGCAGTTTATGGGGGACTGAGTTCTTCAATGAGCAGTTCTTC